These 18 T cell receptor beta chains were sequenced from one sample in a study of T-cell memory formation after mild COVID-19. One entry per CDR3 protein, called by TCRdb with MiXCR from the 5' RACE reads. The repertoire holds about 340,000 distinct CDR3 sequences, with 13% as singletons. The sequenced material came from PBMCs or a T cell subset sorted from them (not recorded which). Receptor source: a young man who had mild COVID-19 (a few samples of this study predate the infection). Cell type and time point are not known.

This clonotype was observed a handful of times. The DNA of the CDR3 is TGTGCCAGCAGTGGGACCCCCGGGGAGACCCAGTACTTC. Protein sequence: CASSGTPGETQYF. V and J are TRBV6-6 and TRBJ2-5, with D possibly being TRBD1 or TRBD2 (5 bases each). Germline-derived CDR1 and CDR2 are MNHNY and SVGAGI (reference sequence). The CDR3 loop spans 13 amino acids. V lost 5 bases and J 5 bases, leaving 12 bases between the germline ends.

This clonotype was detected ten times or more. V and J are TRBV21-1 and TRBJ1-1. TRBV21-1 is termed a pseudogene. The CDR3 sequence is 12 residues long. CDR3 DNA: TGTGCCAGACAACTTAAAAGGACTGAAGCTTTCTTT. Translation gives CARQLKRTEAFF.

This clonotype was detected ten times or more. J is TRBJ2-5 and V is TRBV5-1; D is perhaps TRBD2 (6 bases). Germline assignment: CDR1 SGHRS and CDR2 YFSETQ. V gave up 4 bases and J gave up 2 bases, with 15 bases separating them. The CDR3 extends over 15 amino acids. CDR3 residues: CASSPEAGFQETQYF. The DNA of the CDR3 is TGCGCCAGCAGCCCTGAGGCGGGGTTTCAAGAGACCCAGTACTTC.

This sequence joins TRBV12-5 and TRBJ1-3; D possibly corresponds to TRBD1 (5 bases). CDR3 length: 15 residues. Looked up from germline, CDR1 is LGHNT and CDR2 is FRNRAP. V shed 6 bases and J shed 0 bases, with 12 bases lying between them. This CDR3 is CASGMGRLSGNTIYF. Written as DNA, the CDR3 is TGTGCTAGTGGAATGGGACGGCTCTCTGGAAACACCATATATTTT.

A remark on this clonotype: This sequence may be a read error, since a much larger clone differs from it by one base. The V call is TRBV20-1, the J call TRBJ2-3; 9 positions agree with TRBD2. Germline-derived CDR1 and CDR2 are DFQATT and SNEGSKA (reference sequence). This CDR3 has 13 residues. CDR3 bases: TGCAGTGCTCGCGGGGGGGCCGAAGATACGAAGTATTTT. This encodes CSARGGAEDTKYF.

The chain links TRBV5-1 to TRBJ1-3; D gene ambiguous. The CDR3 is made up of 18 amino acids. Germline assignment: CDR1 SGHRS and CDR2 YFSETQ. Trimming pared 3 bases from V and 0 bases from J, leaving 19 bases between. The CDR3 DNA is TGCGCCAGCAGCTACCAAGGATTAGGACGGGACTCTGGAAACACCATATATTTT. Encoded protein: CASSYQGLGRDSGNTIYF.

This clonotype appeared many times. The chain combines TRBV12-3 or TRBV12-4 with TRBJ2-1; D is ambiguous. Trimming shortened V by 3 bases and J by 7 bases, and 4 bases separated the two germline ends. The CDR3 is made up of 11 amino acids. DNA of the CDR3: TGTGCCAGCAGTTTTAGAAATGAGCAGTTCTTC. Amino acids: CASSFRNEQFF.

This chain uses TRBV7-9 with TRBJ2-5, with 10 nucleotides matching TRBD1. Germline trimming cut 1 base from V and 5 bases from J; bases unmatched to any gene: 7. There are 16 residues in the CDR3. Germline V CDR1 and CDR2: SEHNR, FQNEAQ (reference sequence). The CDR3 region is CASSLGDRGLAETQYF. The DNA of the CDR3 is TGTGCCAGCAGCTTAGGGGACAGGGGTCTTGCGGAGACCCAGTACTTC.

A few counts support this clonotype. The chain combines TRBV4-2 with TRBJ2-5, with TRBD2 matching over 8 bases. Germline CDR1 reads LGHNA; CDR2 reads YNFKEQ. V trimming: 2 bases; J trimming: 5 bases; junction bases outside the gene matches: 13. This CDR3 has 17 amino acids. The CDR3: CASSQRPRGGWEETQYF. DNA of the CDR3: TGTGCCAGCAGCCAACGTCCCCGGGGGGGCTGGGAGGAGACCCAGTACTTC.

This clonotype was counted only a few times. The CDR3 DNA sequence: TGTGCCAGCAGCTTAGTATTCACAGCCCGCGCGGACACTGAAGCTTTCTTT. This sequence encodes CASSLVFTARADTEAFF. The chain recombines TRBV11-2 with TRBJ1-1; D call uncertain. Germline CDR1 and CDR2: SGHAT and FQNNGV. Trimming removed 1 base at V and 3 bases at J, with 18 bases between. The CDR3 has 17 amino acids. Full variable domain (outside the CDR3, taken from reference TRBV11-2 and TRBJ1-1): EAGVAQSPRYKIIEKRQSVAFWCNPISGHATLYWYQQILGQGPKLLIQFQNNGVVDDSQLPKDRFSAERLKGVDSTLKIQPAKLEDSAVYLCASSLVFTARADTEAFFGQGTRLTVV.

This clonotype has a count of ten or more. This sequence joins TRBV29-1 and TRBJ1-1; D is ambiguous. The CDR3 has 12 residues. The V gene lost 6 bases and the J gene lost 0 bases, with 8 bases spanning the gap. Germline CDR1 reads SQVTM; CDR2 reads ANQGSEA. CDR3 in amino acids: CSVDLMNTEAFF. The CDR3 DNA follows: TGCAGCGTCGACCTCATGAACACTGAAGCTTTCTTT.

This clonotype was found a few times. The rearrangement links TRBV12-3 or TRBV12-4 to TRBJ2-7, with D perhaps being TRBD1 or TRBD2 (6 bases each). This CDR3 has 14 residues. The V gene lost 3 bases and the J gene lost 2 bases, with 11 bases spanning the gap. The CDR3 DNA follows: TGTGCCAGCAGTTTTGCAGGGGAGGCCTACGAGCAGTACTTC. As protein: CASSFAGEAYEQYF.

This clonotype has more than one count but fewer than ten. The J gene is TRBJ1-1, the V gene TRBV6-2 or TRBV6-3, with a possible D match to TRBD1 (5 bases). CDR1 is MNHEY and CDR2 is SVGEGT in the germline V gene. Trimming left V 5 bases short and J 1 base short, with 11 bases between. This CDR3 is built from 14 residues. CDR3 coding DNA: TGTGCCAGCAGTACAGGTTTGTCGAACACTGAAGCTTTCTTT. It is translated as CASSTGLSNTEAFF.

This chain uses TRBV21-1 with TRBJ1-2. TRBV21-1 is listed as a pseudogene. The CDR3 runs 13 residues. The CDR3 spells CATAEGQINGYTF. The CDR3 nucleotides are TGTGCCACGGCAGAGGGCCAAATCAATGGCTACACCTTC.

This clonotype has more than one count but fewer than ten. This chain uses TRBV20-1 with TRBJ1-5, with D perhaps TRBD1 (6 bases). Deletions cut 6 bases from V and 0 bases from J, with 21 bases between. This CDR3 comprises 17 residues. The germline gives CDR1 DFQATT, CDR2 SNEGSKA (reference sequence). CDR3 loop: CSAGGNNRFYSNQPQHF. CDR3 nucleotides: TGCAGTGCCGGGGGCAATAACCGGTTCTATAGCAATCAGCCCCAGCATTTT.

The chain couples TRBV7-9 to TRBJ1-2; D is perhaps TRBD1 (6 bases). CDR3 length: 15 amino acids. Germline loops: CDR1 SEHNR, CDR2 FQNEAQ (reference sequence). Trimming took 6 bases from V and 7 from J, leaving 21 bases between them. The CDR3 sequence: CASSSRRGAQAGYTF. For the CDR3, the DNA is TGTGCCAGCAGTTCCAGGCGGGGGGCGCAAGCTGGCTACACCTTC.

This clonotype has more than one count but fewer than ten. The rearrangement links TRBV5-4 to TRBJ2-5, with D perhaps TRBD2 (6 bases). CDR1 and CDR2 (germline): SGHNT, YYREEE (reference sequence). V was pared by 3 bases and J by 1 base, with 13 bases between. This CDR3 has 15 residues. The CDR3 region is CASSSYLSGQETQYF. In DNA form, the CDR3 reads TGTGCCAGCAGCTCTTACCTTAGCGGCCAAGAGACCCAGTACTTC.

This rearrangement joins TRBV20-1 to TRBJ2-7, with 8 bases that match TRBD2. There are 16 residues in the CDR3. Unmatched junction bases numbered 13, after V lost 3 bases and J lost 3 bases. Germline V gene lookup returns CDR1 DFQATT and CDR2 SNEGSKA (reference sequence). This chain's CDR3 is CSARTGPGGVNYEQYV. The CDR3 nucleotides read TGCAGTGCTAGGACGGGCCCGGGAGGGGTAAACTACGAGCAGTACGTC.